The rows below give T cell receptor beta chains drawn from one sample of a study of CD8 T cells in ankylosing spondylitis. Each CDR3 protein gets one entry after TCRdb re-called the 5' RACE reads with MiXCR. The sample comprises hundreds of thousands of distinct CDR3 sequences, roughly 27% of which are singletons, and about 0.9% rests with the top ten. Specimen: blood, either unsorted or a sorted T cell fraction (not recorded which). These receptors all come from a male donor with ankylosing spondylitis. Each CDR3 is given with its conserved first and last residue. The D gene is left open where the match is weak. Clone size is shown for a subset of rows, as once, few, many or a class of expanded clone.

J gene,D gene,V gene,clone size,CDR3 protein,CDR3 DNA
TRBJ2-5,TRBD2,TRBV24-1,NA,CATSDLASGSSETQYF,TGTGCCACCAGTGATTTGGCCAGCGGGAGTTCAGAGACCCAGTACTTC
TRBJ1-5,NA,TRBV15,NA,CATSRGGGLGNQPQHF,TGTGCCACCAGCAGAGGGGGGGGGCTAGGCAATCAGCCCCAGCATTTT
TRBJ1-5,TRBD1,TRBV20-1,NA,CSALKGGTGGMGNQPQHF,TGCAGTGCGCTCAAAGGTGGGACAGGGGGCATGGGCAATCAGCCCCAGCATTTT
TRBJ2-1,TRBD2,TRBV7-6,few,CASSLGRPSGSDEQFF,TGTGCCAGCAGCTTAGGCCGGCCTAGCGGGAGTGATGAGCAGTTCTTC
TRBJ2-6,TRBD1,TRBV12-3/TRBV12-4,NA,CASSSAGGIGANVLTF,TGTGCCAGCAGTTCAGCAGGGGGAATAGGGGCCAACGTCCTGACTTTC
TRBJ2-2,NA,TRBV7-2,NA,CASRPKNTGELFF,TGTGCCAGCAGACCAAAGAACACCGGGGAGCTGTTTTTT
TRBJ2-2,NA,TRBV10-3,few,CAASSLTGELFF,TGTGCCGCATCGAGCCTCACCGGGGAGCTGTTTTTT
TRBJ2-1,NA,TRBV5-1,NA,CASRDIYRTTSSYNEQFF,TGCGCCAGCAGGGACATTTACAGGACTACAAGCTCCTACAATGAGCAGTTCTTC
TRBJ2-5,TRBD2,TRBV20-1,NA,CSALPGLARQTQYF,TGCAGTGCTTTACCGGGACTAGCGAGGCAGACCCAGTACTTC
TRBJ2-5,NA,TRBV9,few,CASSVRQAPETQYF,TGTGCCAGCAGCGTAAGGCAAGCCCCAGAGACCCAGTACTTC
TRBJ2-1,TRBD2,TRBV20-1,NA,CSAPGTSGGNEQFF,TGCAGTGCCCCCGGGACTAGCGGGGGGAATGAGCAGTTCTTC
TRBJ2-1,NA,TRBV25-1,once,CASQRAPGAYNEQFF,TGTGCCAGTCAAAGGGCCCCAGGCGCCTACAATGAGCAGTTCTTC
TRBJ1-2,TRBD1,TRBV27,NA,CASSRTGGYGYTF,TGTGCCAGCAGTCGGACAGGTGGTTATGGCTACACCTTC
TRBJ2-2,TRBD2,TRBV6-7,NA,CASSYSNPSGITGELFF,TGTGCCAGCAGTTACTCGAACCCTAGCGGGATTACCGGGGAGCTGTTTTTT
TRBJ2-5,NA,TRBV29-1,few,CSVGLPYDQETQYF,TGCAGCGTGGGACTCCCGTACGATCAAGAGACCCAGTACTTC
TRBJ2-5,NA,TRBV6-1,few,CASSEGSTGTQYF,TGTGCCAGCAGTGAAGGCAGCACCGGGACCCAGTACTTC
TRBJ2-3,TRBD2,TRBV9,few,CASREGLATDTQYF,TGTGCCAGCAGGGAGGGACTAGCCACAGATACGCAGTATTTT
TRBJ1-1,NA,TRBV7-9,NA,CASSFGPVTEAFF,TGTGCCAGCAGCTTTGGTCCTGTCACTGAAGCTTTCTTT
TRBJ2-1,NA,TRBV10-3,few,CATFGSGPTFEDEQFF,TGTGCCACCTTCGGCAGCGGCCCTACCTTTGAAGATGAGCAGTTCTTC
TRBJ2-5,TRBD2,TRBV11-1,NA,CASSPPTGTSGRVVETQYF,TGTGCCAGCAGCCCCCCGACCGGGACTAGCGGGAGGGTTGTGGAGACCCAGTACTTC
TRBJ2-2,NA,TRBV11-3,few,CASSLGLDLRELFF,TGTGCCAGCAGCTTAGGACTAGACCTCCGGGAGCTGTTTTTT
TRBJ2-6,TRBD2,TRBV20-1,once,CSALREVSGANVLTF,TGCAGTGCCCTACGGGAGGTCTCTGGGGCCAACGTCCTGACTTTC
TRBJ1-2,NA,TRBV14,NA,CASSQELGFGGYTF,TGTGCCAGCAGCCAAGAGCTGGGGTTCGGTGGCTACACCTTC
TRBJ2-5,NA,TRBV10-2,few,CASRMGPQETQYF,TGCGCCAGCAGAATGGGGCCTCAAGAGACCCAGTACTTC
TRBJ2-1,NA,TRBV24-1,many,CATGRGGGGNEQFF,TGTGCCACCGGGAGGGGAGGGGGCGGCAATGAGCAGTTCTTC
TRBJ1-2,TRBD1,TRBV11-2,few,CASLTGGDGYTF,TGTGCCAGCCTGACAGGGGGCGATGGCTACACCTTC
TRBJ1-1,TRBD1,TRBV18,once,CASSPPGPQGYTEAFF,TGTGCCAGCTCACCACCGGGGCCACAGGGGTACACTGAAGCTTTCTTT
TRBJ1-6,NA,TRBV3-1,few,CASSQAGVDSPLHF,TGTGCCAGCAGCCAGGCGGGGGTTGATTCACCCCTCCACTTT
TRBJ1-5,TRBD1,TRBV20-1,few,CSARAGQGSYSNQPQHF,TGCAGTGCTAGGGCGGGACAGGGGAGTTATAGCAATCAGCCCCAGCATTTT
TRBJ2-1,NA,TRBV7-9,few,CASSLDVSEQFF,TGTGCCAGCAGCCTCGATGTCAGTGAGCAGTTCTTC
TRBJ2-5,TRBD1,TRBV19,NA,CASSLWDRGETQYF,TGTGCCAGCTCCCTTTGGGACAGGGGAGAGACCCAGTACTTC
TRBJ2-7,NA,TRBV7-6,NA,CASGESGKGVDASRSSYEQYF,TGTGCCAGCGGCGAGTCCGGTAAGGGAGTAGACGCTTCCAGGAGCTCCTACGAGCAGTACTTC